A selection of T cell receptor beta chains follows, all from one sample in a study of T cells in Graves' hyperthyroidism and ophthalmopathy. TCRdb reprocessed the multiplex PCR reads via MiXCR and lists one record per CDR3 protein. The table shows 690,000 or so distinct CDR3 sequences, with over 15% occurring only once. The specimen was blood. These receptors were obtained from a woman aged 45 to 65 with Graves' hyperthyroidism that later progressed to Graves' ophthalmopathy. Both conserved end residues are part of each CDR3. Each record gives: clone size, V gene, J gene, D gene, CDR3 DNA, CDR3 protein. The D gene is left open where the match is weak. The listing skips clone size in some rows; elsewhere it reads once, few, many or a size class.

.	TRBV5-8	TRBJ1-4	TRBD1	TGTGCCAGCAGCCTATCTGGACAGGGAGATGAAAAACTGTTTTTT	CASSLSGQGDEKLFF
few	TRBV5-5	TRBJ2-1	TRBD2	TGTGCCAGCATCTTTGTTGGCGGGGGTTCCTACAATGAGCAGTTCTTC	CASIFVGGGSYNEQFF
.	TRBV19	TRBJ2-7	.	TGTGCCAGTAGTCCACAGCAAACCTCCTACGAGCAGTACTTC	CASSPQQTSYEQYF
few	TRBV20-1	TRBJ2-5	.	TGCAGTGCTAGAAGGCGGAAAAACTGGGAGGAGACCCAGTACTTC	CSARRRKNWEETQYF
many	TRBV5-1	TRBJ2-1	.	TGCGCCAGCAGCTTGGTTCAGGGTACCTACAATGAGCAGTTCTTC	CASSLVQGTYNEQFF
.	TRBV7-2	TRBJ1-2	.	TGTGCCAGCAGCTTCCCGGGAATGGCCTATGGCTACACCTTC	CASSFPGMAYGYTF
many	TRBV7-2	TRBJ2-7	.	TGTGCCAGCAGCTTAGCATCTAGCGCTACCTACGAGCAGTACTTC	CASSLASSATYEQYF
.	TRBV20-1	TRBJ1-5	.	TGCAGTGCTAGTACTGGGGGCGCGAGCAATCAGCCCCAGCATTTT	CSASTGGASNQPQHF
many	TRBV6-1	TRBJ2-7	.	TGTGCCAGCAGTTCACGGGGAGGGGGCAGGGGCCACGAGCAGTACTTC	CASSSRGGGRGHEQYF
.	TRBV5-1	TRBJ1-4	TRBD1	TGCGCCAGCAGGACAGGGGGACTCGAGGAAAAACTGTTTTTT	CASRTGGLEEKLFF
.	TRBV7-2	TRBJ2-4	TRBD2	TGTGCCAGCAGTTCCCGAAGCGGGGGGGCGGGAAACATTCAGTACTTC	CASSSRSGGAGNIQYF
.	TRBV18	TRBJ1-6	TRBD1	TGTGCCAGCTCACCACGGGACAGGGGTCCCTATAATTCACCCCTCCACTTT	CASSPRDRGPYNSPLHF
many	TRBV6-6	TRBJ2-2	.	TGTGCCAGCAGTTACTCGAAGCCCAGGGCGAACACCGGGGAGCTGTTTTTT	CASSYSKPRANTGELFF
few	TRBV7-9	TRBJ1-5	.	TGTGCCAGCAGCTTTGGATTTGGTGGAGATAGCAATCAGCCCCAGCATTTT	CASSFGFGGDSNQPQHF
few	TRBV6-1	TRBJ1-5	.	TGTGCCAGCAGTCCCCGGCTCGCAGAAACCTATCAGCCCCAGCATTTT	CASSPRLAETYQPQHF
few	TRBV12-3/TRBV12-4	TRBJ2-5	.	TGTGCCAGCAACCCGCCCAGCCAAGAGACCCAGTACTTC	CASNPPSQETQYF
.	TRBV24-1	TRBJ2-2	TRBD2	TGTGCCACCAGAGGCGGGGGGGCCGGGGAGCTGTTTTTT	CATRGGGAGELFF
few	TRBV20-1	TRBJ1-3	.	TGCAGTGCTAGAGGACGAGGGACAATGGTTGGAAACACCATATATTTT	CSARGRGTMVGNTIYF
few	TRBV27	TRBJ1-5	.	TGTGCCAGCAGTTTATCATCGGCAGGGAGCAATCAGCCCCAGCATTTT	CASSLSSAGSNQPQHF
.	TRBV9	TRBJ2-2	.	TGTGCCAGCAGCGTAGGACATAACGGGGAGCTGTTTTTT	CASSVGHNGELFF
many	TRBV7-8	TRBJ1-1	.	TGTGCCAGCAGCTTAGGCCTCAGTAACACTGAAGCTTTCTTT	CASSLGLSNTEAFF
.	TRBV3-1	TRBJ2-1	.	TGTGCCAGCAGCCAATCTCATAACAGCAATGAGCAGTTCTTC	CASSQSHNSNEQFF
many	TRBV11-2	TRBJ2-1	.	TGTGCCAGCAGCTTAGACGAGGCAGGGGTCTACAATGAGCAGTTCTTC	CASSLDEAGVYNEQFF
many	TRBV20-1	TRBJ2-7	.	TGCAGTGCAAAGAGGGACCGTAGCTCCTACGAGCAGTACTTC	CSAKRDRSSYEQYF
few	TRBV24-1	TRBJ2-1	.	TGTGCCACCAGTGATTTGCCTCCCGCCGGGGATGAGCAGTTCTTC	CATSDLPPAGDEQFF
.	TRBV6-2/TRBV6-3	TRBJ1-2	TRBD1	TGTGCCAGCAGTTTGAGAAGGGGGCCAGGCTACACCTTC	CASSLRRGPGYTF
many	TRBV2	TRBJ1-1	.	TGTGCCAGCAGGCTAGGGACGCAGGGGACTGAAGCTTTCTTT	CASRLGTQGTEAFF
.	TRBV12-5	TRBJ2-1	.	TGTGCTAGTGGTTTGGTACCGCCAAATAATGAGCAGTTCTTC	CASGLVPPNNEQFF
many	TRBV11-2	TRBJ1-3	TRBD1	TGTGCCAGCAGCTTCACAGGGGGTTCGGGAAACACCATATATTTT	CASSFTGGSGNTIYF
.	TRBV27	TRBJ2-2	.	.	CASKDRVVSLDTGELFF
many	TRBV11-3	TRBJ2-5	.	TGTGCCAGCAGCTCGGCAGGGGGGCAAGAGACCCAGTACTTC	CASSSAGGQETQYF
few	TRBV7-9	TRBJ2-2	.	TGTGCCAGCAGCTTATCTACCTCCAAAGGACGAAGGGAGCTGTTTTTT	CASSLSTSKGRRELFF
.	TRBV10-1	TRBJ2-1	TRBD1	TGCGCCAGCAGTGAGTCGGGGGACAGAATTCATGAGCAGTTCTTC	CASSESGDRIHEQFF
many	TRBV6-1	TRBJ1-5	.	TGTGCCAGCAGTGATAATCAGCCCCAGCATTTT	CASSDNQPQHF
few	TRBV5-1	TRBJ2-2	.	TGCGCCAGCAGCCGGGCGGGAATCGGGGAGCTGTTTTTT	CASSRAGIGELFF
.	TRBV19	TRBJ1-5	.	TGTGCCAGTAGTATAGATGGGGACGAGAGCGATCAGCCCCAGCATTTT	CASSIDGDESDQPQHF
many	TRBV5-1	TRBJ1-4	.	TGCGCCAGCAGCATCGAAGCCCGTAATGAAAAACTGTTTTTT	CASSIEARNEKLFF
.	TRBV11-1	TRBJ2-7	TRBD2	TGTGCCAGCAGCTTAGGGGCCGGGGGGGCCACCCACGAGCAGTACTTC	CASSLGAGGATHEQYF
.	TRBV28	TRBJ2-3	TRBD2	TGTGCCAGCAGTTCCGGAGGACTAGCGGGAGTCACAGATACGCAGTATTTT	CASSSGGLAGVTDTQYF
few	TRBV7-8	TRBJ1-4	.	TGTGCCAGCAGCTTAGACAGGAATGAAAAACTGTTTTTT	CASSLDRNEKLFF
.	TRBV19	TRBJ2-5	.	TGTGCCAGTAGTACCCCCGGCCGCGGTACGGAGACCCAGTACTTC	CASSTPGRGTETQYF
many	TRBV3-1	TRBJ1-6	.	TGTGCCGCGAGCATCAGGGATTCACCCCTCCACTTT	CAASIRDSPLHF
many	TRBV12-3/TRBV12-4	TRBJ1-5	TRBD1	TGTGCCAGCAGTTTAGAGACAGGGGGCTATCAGCCCCAGCATTTT	CASSLETGGYQPQHF
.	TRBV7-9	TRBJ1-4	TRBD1	TGTGCCAGCAGCAAACAGGGGGCGAGGACTAATGAAAAACTGTTTTTT	CASSKQGARTNEKLFF
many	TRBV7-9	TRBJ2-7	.	TGTGCCAGCAGCTTAATGAATGGTGGCGGGCCAACGGTGCAGTACTTC	CASSLMNGGGPTVQYF
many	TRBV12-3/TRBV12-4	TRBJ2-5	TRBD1	TGTGCCAGCAGTTTCAAACAGGGGACCTTTCAAGAGACCCAGTACTTC	CASSFKQGTFQETQYF
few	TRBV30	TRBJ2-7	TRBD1	TGTGCCTGGAGTGTCCCGGACAGGGGTTCCTACGAGCAGTACTTC	CAWSVPDRGSYEQYF
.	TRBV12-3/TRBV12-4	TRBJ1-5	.	TGTGCCAGCAGTTTACTGGGAATCCAGCCCCAGCATTTT	CASSLLGIQPQHF
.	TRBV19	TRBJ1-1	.	TGTGCCAGTAGCTCGGGCAGAATAAACACTGAAGCTTTCTTT	CASSSGRINTEAFF
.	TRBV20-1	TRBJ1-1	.	TGCAGTGCTAGGGCCATCGAAGGGGTTACTCTTGAAGCTTTCTTT	CSARAIEGVTLEAFF
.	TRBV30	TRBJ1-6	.	TGTGCCTGGAGCGGCTTGACGGAGTCACCCCTCCACTTT	CAWSGLTESPLHF
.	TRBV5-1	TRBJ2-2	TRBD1	TGCGCCAGCGACACTACCGCCGGGACAGGAACCGGGGAGCTGTTTTTT	CASDTTAGTGTGELFF
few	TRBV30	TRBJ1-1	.	TGTGCCTGGAGTCGGCGGGGCTCAGGGACTGAAGCTTTCTTT	CAWSRRGSGTEAFF
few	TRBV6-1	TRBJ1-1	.	TGTGCCAGCAGTGAACACCGGGGGGGGACTGAAGCTTTCTTT	CASSEHRGGTEAFF
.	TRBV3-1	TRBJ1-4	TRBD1	TGTGCCAGCGGGATGCCGGGACAGGGGGAAAAACTGTTTTTT	CASGMPGQGEKLFF
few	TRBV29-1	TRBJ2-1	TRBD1	TGCAGCGTTGTGAAGAGTGGGCGGGACAGGGGTTACAATGAGCAGTTCTTC	CSVVKSGRDRGYNEQFF
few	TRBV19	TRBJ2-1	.	TGTGCCAGTAGTATTGGGGGGCATATCGATGAGCAGTTCTTC	CASSIGGHIDEQFF
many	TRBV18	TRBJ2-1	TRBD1	TGTGCCAGCTCACCAAATACCGGGACAGACTACAATGAGCAGTTCTTC	CASSPNTGTDYNEQFF
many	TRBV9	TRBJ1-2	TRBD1	TGTGCCAGCAGCGTAGAGCCGACAGGGTCCTATGGCTACACCTTC	CASSVEPTGSYGYTF
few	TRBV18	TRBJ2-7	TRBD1	TGTGCCAGCTCACCGCGACAGGGATCTACGGTCTACGAGCAGTACTTC	CASSPRQGSTVYEQYF